This entry concerns a single TCR beta chain. This specimen comes from a study of tumor-infiltrating lymphocytes in oesophageal squamous cell carcinoma. With V trimmed by 3 bases and J by 1 base, 2 bases remained unmatched. Germline V gene data show CDR1 as SGHTA and CDR2 as FQGNSA. The CDR3 sequence is 16 residues long. From the PCR reads, TCRdb called clonotypes with MiXCR, one entry per CDR3 protein. The sample contains more than 15,000 distinct CDR3 sequences, roughly 40% of which appear only once. The TCR was taken from a female donor with esophageal squamous cell carcinoma. The rearrangement uses TRBV7-2 and TRBJ2-3, with 12 bases fitting TRBD2. The specimen was normal esophageal tissue next to the tumor. CDR3 in DNA: TGTGCCAGCAGCTTCCGGACTAGCGGGGGCACAGATACGCAGTATTTT. As protein: CASSFRTSGGTDTQYF.